The 8 T cell receptor beta chains in this list originate from one sample, sequenced in a study of shared clonotypes between healthy human individuals. TCRdb's table, derived via immunoSEQ multiplex PCR, lists solely in-frame clones and lacks some. The top ten hold around 0.14% of the sample, which has about 2.4 million clones, 85% to 95% seen once. The material sequenced was naive CD4+ T cells sorted from blood. Subset described: CD45RA+ positively selected. These receptors were collected from a young man in good health.

The rearrangement links TRBV11-2 to TRBJ2-1; 12 bases align to TRBD2. This CDR3 spans 18 amino acids. The J segment lost 2 bases and the V segment lost 3 bases, leaving 8 bases of the junction unmatched. CDR1 and CDR2 (germline): SGHAT, FQNNGV. CDR3 coding DNA: TGTGCCAGCAGCTTGCGACTAGCGGGGGCCGGAGCCTACAATGAGCAGTTCTTC. This gives the protein CASSLRLAGAGAYNEQFF.

J is TRBJ2-2 and V is TRBV19, with D maybe TRBD1 (5 bases). Trimming took off 4 bases at V and 5 bases at J, with 17 bases between the two ends. Germline V gives CDR1 LNHDA, CDR2 SQIVND (reference sequence). The CDR3 has 16 amino acids. The CDR3 sequence is CASSTPGSSGTGELFF. CDR3 nucleotides: TGTGCCAGTAGTACTCCAGGGTCGTCGGGTACCGGGGAGCTGTTTTTT. Looking up the rest from reference TRBV19 and TRBJ2-2 gives the full variable domain: DGGITQSPKYLFRKEGQNVTLSCEQNLNHDAMYWYRQDPGQGLRLIYYSQIVNDFQKGDIAEGYSVSREKKESFPLTVTSAQKNPTAFYLCASSTPGSSGTGELFFGEGSRLTVL.

The J gene is TRBJ1-1, the V gene TRBV18; a possible D gene is TRBD1 (5 bases). The CDR3 totals 13 residues. Looked up from germline, CDR1 is KGHSH and CDR2 is LQKENI. V was clipped by 5 bases and J by 1 base, with 8 bases between them. CDR3: CASSGTENTEAFF. The CDR3 nucleotides read TGTGCCAGCTCAGGGACTGAGAACACTGAAGCTTTCTTT.

The chain employs TRBV18 and TRBJ2-2; 7 nucleotides agree with TRBD1. Germline V gives CDR1 KGHSH, CDR2 LQKENI. Trimming at V came to 6 bases and at J to 2 bases, leaving 9 bases not matched to a gene. This CDR3 region has 16 residues. The CDR3 DNA sequence: TGTGCCAGCTCCCGACTGGGACAGCGAAACACCGGGGAGCTGTTTTTT. Amino acid sequence: CASSRLGQRNTGELFF.

The rearrangement links TRBV19 to TRBJ1-6, with 7 bases that match TRBD1. V lost 5 bases to trimming and J lost 3 bases; unmatched junction nucleotides: 4. The length of the CDR3 is 15 residues. From germline, CDR1 is LNHDA and CDR2 SQIVND (reference sequence). The CDR3, as DNA: TGTGCCAGTAGTGAAGGACAGGTCTATAATTCACCCCTCCACTTT. This codes for CASSEGQVYNSPLHF.

The chain combines TRBV6-5 with TRBJ2-1; D perhaps matches TRBD2 (7 bases). This CDR3 contains 14 residues. CDR1 and CDR2 from the germline V gene are MNHEY and SVGAGI. Trimming removed 5 bases from V and 6 bases from J, with 14 bases in between. The CDR3 loop is CASSRGGGGNEQFF. The DNA of the CDR3 is TGTGCCAGCAGTAGGGGGGGAGGAGGCAATGAGCAGTTCTTC.

The chain has TRBV18 and TRBJ2-5, with 8 bases matching TRBD1. Looked up from germline, CDR1 is KGHSH and CDR2 is LQKENI. V dropped 5 bases and J dropped 10; count of bases not matched to a gene: 12. The CDR3 contains 14 residues. This chain's CDR3 is CASSSETGADGQYF. CDR3 in DNA: TGTGCCAGCTCATCAGAGACAGGGGCGGATGGCCAGTACTTC.

CDR3 sequence (DNA): TGTGCCAGCAGCGTACTTGGACAGGGGCGCGCGGGAAACACCATATATTTT. It specifies CASSVLGQGRAGNTIYF. The chain links TRBV11-2 to TRBJ1-3, with 9 bases identical to TRBD1. Trimming at V came to 5 bases and at J to 4 bases, leaving 12 bases not matched to a gene. This CDR3 is built from 17 residues. Germline lookup yields CDR1 SGHAT and CDR2 FQNNGV.